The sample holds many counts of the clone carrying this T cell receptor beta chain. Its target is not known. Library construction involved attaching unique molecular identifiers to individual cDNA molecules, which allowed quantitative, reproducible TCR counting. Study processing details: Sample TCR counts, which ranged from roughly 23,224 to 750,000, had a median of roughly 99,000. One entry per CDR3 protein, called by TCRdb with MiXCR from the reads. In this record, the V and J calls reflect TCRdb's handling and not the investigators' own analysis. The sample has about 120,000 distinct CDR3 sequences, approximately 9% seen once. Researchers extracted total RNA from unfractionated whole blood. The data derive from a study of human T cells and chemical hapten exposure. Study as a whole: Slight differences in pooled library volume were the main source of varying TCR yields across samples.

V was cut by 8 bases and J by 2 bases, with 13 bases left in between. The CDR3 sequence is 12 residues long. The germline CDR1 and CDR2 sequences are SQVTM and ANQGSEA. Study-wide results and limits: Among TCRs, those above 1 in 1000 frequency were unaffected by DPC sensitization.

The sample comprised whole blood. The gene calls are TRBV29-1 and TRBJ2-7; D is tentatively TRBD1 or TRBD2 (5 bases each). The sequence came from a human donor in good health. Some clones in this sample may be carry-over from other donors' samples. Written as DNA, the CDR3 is TGCAGCTTCTCCGGGGACCCCTACGAGCAGTACTTC. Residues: CSFSGDPYEQYF.